What follows are 28 T cell receptor beta chains derived from one specimen sequenced in a study of T cells in tumors after PD-1 blockade. Clones were sequenced by immunoSEQ multiplex PCR, and TCRdb holds only the in-frame ones, with some missing. Altogether roughly 60,000 clones are present, about 82% being singletons, with the ten largest covering about an eighth. The source material was PBMCs, sampled before anti-PD-1 treatment. The receptors come from a human donor with basal cell carcinoma.

In DNA form, the CDR3 reads TGTGCCAGCAGTGAAGCGGGCAGGGTGAAGCCCCAGCATTTT. Encoded protein: CASSEAGRVKPQHF. The chain links TRBV6-1 to TRBJ1-5; D might be TRBD1 (5 bases). The CDR3 has 14 amino acids. Trimming removed 0 bases from V and 8 bases from J, with 11 bases in between. Germline CDR1 reads MNHNS; CDR2 reads SASEGT.

The rearrangement uses TRBV5-8 and TRBJ2-5; the D gene is possibly TRBD2 (7 bases). CDR1 and CDR2 from the germline V gene are SGHTS and YDEGEE. The length of the CDR3 is 16 residues. V lost 0 bases, J lost 2 bases, and 14 bases lay in between. CDR3 sequence reads: CASSLGPRGGQETQYF. DNA for the CDR3: TGTGCCAGCAGCTTGGGCCCTAGGGGGGGGCAAGAGACCCAGTACTTC.

The chain combines TRBV27 with TRBJ1-4, with 7 positions matching TRBD1. The J segment lost 8 bases and the V segment lost 4 bases, leaving 10 bases of the junction unmatched. The germline V gene encodes CDR1 MNHEY and CDR2 SMNVEV (reference sequence). There are 15 residues in the CDR3. CDR3 sequence reads: CASSSGQAGTEKLFF. In DNA, the CDR3 is TGTGCCAGCAGTTCCGGACAGGCTGGTACGGAAAAACTGTTTTTT.

The chain recombines TRBV16 with TRBJ1-6; no clear D. The CDR3 has 16 amino acids. V lost 5 bases and J lost 8, with 19 bases in between. CDR1 and CDR2 from the germline V gene are KGHSY and FQNENV. The CDR3 reads CASSERRLPWDSPLHF. The CDR3, as DNA: TGTGCCAGCAGCGAACGGAGGTTACCATGGGATTCACCCCTCCACTTT.

The rearrangement uses TRBV14 and TRBJ1-6; 9 bases agree with TRBD1. In germline, CDR1 is SGHDN, CDR2 FVKESK. The CDR3 runs to 15 residues. Trimming removed 4 bases from V and 10 bases from J; junction bases left unmatched: 8. CDR3 in amino acids: CASSLQTGGRSPLHF. The CDR3 DNA reads as TGTGCCAGCAGCCTACAGACAGGGGGGCGGTCACCCCTCCACTTT.

The chain links TRBV3-1 (or the pseudogene TRBV3-2) to TRBJ1-2; D unclear. Trimming removed 0 bases from V and 2 bases from J, with 13 bases in between. CDR1 is LGHDT, CDR2 YNNKEL, per germline (reference sequence). The CDR3 loop spans 16 amino acids. CDR3 bases: TGTGCCAGCAGCCAAGATGATTCCTCAGGCAACTATGGCTACACCTTC. Protein sequence: CASSQDDSSGNYGYTF.

J is TRBJ2-5 and V is TRBV10-3; 14 positions agree with TRBD2. J was trimmed by 4 bases and V by 5 bases; bases with no gene match: 3. Germline CDR1 and CDR2: ENHRY and SYGVKD. The CDR3 sequence is 15 residues long. This CDR3 reads CAISPGLAGAETQYF. The CDR3 DNA sequence: TGTGCCATCAGTCCGGGACTAGCGGGGGCAGAGACCCAGTACTTC.

The CDR3, as DNA: TGTGCCAGCAGCCAATCACAGGGGTGGAATCAGCCCCAGCATTTT. This encodes CASSQSQGWNQPQHF. The V and J genes are TRBV3-1 (or the pseudogene TRBV3-2) and TRBJ1-5; 7 bases align to TRBD1. The V segment lost 2 bases and the J segment 4 bases; nucleotides outside the gene matches: 5. The CDR3 covers 15 residues. From germline, CDR1 is LGHDT and CDR2 YNNKEL (reference sequence).

This clone was recorded once. The chain combines TRBV25-1 with TRBJ1-2; 7 bases agree with TRBD1. This CDR3 is 13 amino acids long. The germline CDR1 and CDR2 sequences are MGHDK and SYGVNS. V trimming: 2 bases; J trimming: 6 bases; junction bases outside the gene matches: 3. The CDR3 nucleotides read TGTGCCAGCAGTGAAAAGGGGGCCGATGGCTACACCTTC. This gives the protein CASSEKGADGYTF.

This chain uses TRBV6-1 with TRBJ2-5; 8 bases are shared with TRBD2. CDR1 is MNHNS and CDR2 is SASEGT in the germline V gene. This CDR3 is built from 16 residues. Unmatched junction bases numbered 8, after V lost 4 bases and J lost 1 base. In DNA, the CDR3 is TGTGCCAGCAGTGCCCCCCAGGCGGGGGGCCAAGAGACCCAGTACTTC. Its translation: CASSAPQAGGQETQYF.

The chain uses TRBV7-2 and TRBJ1-6; 9 bases align to TRBD1. The CDR3 extends over 15 amino acids. The V gene's germline CDR1 is SGHTA and CDR2 FQGNSA. Trimming at V came to 3 bases and at J to 11 bases, leaving 8 bases not matched to a gene. As DNA, the CDR3 is TGTGCCAGCAGCTTCCGGGACAGGGACGTGACACCCCTCCACTTT. Protein: CASSFRDRDVTPLHF.

The chain employs TRBV5-1 and TRBJ1-5, with 7 bases lining up with TRBD1. The germline gives CDR1 SGHRS, CDR2 YFSETQ. The CDR3 has 15 residues. The V gene end was trimmed by 4 bases and the J gene end by 1 base; junction bases not matched to a gene: 5. The CDR3 spells CASSEGTASNQPQHF. In DNA, the CDR3 is TGCGCCAGCAGCGAAGGGACAGCGAGCAATCAGCCCCAGCATTTT.

The chain couples TRBV19 to TRBJ2-7, with D hard to call. CDR3 length: 13 residues. V shed 1 base and J shed 0 bases, with 4 bases lying between them. Per germline, CDR1 LNHDA and CDR2 SQIVND (reference sequence). Here the CDR3 reads CASSIGHSYEQYF. The CDR3 bases are TGTGCCAGTAGTATAGGACACTCCTACGAGCAGTACTTC. The full variable domain, with the rest looked up from reference TRBV19 and TRBJ2-7, is DGGITQSPKYLFRKEGQNVTLSCEQNLNHDAMYWYRQDPGQGLRLIYYSQIVNDFQKGDIAEGYSVSREKKESFPLTVTSAQKNPTAFYLCASSIGHSYEQYFGPGTRLTVT.

The table lists this clone with a count of one. V gene TRBV6-2 or TRBV6-3 combines with J gene TRBJ1-4; D is uncertain. With 2 bases removed from V and 10 bases from J, the gap between germline ends came to 20 bases. CDR3 length: 16 amino acids. CDR1 and CDR2 from the germline V gene are MNHEY and SVGEGT. The CDR3 coding sequence is TGTGCCAGCAGTTACCGTTTCCCGGTCCAGAGAGGAAAACTGTTTTTT. Encoded protein: CASSYRFPVQRGKLFF.

The rearrangement links TRBV18 to TRBJ1-2; 7 positions agree with TRBD1. J gave up 7 bases and V 2 bases, and 7 bases lay outside the gene matches. Germline CDR1 KGHSH, CDR2 LQKENI. This CDR3 region has 14 residues. The CDR3 here is CASSPERGQGGYTF. In DNA form, the CDR3 reads TGTGCCAGCTCACCAGAGAGGGGGCAGGGTGGCTACACCTTC. Full variable domain (outside the CDR3, taken from reference TRBV18 and TRBJ1-2): NAGVMQNPRHLVRRRGQEARLRCSPMKGHSHVYWYRQLPEEGLKFMVYLQKENIIDESGMPKERFSAEFPKEGPSILRIQQVVRGDSAAYFCASSPERGQGGYTFGSGTRLTVV.

A remark on this clone: Other nucleotide sequences in the sample specify the same CDR3. The chain joins TRBV5-1 to TRBJ1-2, with 8 bases matching TRBD1. Germline-derived CDR1 and CDR2 are SGHRS and YFSETQ. J gave up 2 bases and V 0 bases, and 0 bases lay outside the gene matches. This CDR3 contains 14 residues. The chain's CDR3 is CASSLGQGNYGYTF. The CDR3 nucleotides are TGCGCCAGCAGCTTGGGACAGGGGAACTATGGCTACACCTTC.

In DNA, the CDR3 is TGTGCCAGCAGCTCTGGCGTTAGTAGACAAGAGACCCAGTACTTC. Its protein product is CASSSGVSRQETQYF. The chain employs TRBV7-8 and TRBJ2-5, with D hard to call. The germline V and J ends were trimmed by 4 bases and 2 bases, with 14 bases remaining between them. CDR3 size: 15 residues. Germline lookup yields CDR1 SGHVS and CDR2 FQNEAQ.

This rearrangement joins TRBV7-3 to TRBJ2-3; D unresolved. Germline CDR1 and CDR2: SGHTA and FQGTGA. The CDR3 loop spans 13 amino acids. With 5 bases removed from V and 2 bases from J, the gap between germline ends came to 8 bases. CDR3 in DNA: TGTGCCAGCAGCGCCACGGACACAGATACGCAGTATTTT. This translates into CASSATDTDTQYF.

This chain links TRBV5-6 with TRBJ2-3; 10 nucleotides align to TRBD1. Germline V CDR1 and CDR2: SGHDT, YYEEEE. The CDR3 has 14 residues. After removal of 4 bases from V and 7 bases from J, the junction contained 6 bases not matched to a gene. CDR3 nucleotide sequence: TGTGCCAGCAGCGGGGACAGGGGCAGAAATACGCAGTATTTT. This sequence encodes CASSGDRGRNTQYF.

This clone was counted many times. The chain employs TRBV3-1 (or the pseudogene TRBV3-2) and TRBJ1-1; no clear D gene. The CDR3 is 13 amino acids. The V end was cut by 1 base, the J end by 10 bases, with 13 bases between. Germline-derived CDR1 and CDR2 are LGHDT and YNNKEL (reference sequence). Here the CDR3 DNA reads TGTGCCAGCAGCCAAGGTAGGCGGGAAACAGCTTTCTTT. It codes for CASSQGRRETAFF.

The rearrangement joins TRBV5-6 to TRBJ2-5; the D is unclear. The V end was cut by 4 bases, the J end by 5 bases, with 9 bases between. The CDR3 is 12 amino acids. CDR1 is SGHDT and CDR2 is YYEEEE in the germline V gene. The DNA for the CDR3 is TGTGCCAGCAGCCCACTGGACGAGACCCAGTACTTC. The encoded protein is CASSPLDETQYF.

The V and J genes are TRBV11-3 and TRBJ2-7, with 8 bases that match TRBD1. The CDR3 contains 14 residues. The germline CDR1 and CDR2 sequences are SGHNT and YENEEA. J gave up 6 bases and V 3 bases, and 7 bases lay outside the gene matches. The CDR3 spells CASSFGQGAPEQYF. Written as DNA, the CDR3 is TGTGCCAGCAGCTTCGGGCAGGGGGCCCCCGAGCAGTACTTC.

By frequency in the sample, this clone is medium-sized. This chain joins TRBV5-8 and TRBJ2-7; possibly TRBD1 for D (6 bases). Germline CDR1 reads SGHTS; CDR2 reads YDEGEE. CDR3 length: 13 amino acids. Deletions cut 8 bases from V and 3 bases from J, with 15 bases between. The CDR3 bases are TGTGCCAGTACAGGGAGTTGGGTCTACGAGCAGTACTTC. This codes for CASTGSWVYEQYF.

This chain uses TRBV5-4 with TRBJ2-5; possible D gene TRBD2, 6 bases. Germline V CDR1 and CDR2: SGHNT, YYREEE (reference sequence). This CDR3 contains 13 residues. Trimming cost V 4 bases and J 2 bases, with 9 bases left between them. This CDR3 is CASSRDSQETQYF. Here the CDR3 DNA reads TGTGCCAGCAGCCGGGACTCTCAAGAGACCCAGTACTTC.

The gene calls are TRBV27 and TRBJ2-5; the D call may be TRBD1 or TRBD2 (5 bases each). From germline, CDR1 is MNHEY and CDR2 SMNVEV (reference sequence). The CDR3 has 15 amino acids. The V and J ends lost 4 bases and 4 bases respectively, with 16 bases between them. CDR3 in DNA: TGTGCCAGCAGTTCCACCCCAGAGGGGACAGAGACCCAGTACTTC. It translates to CASSSTPEGTETQYF.

The chain is built from TRBV30 and TRBJ1-2; weak D call: TRBD1 (5 bases). The CDR3 is 13 residues long. V shed 8 bases and J shed 5 bases, with 18 bases lying between them. CDR1 is GTSNPN, CDR2 SVGIG, per germline (reference sequence). DNA for the CDR3: TGTGCCGGAGTAAGTGTCGGGGGTTATGGCTACACCTTC. As protein: CAGVSVGGYGYTF.

The chain couples TRBV20-1 to TRBJ1-1, with D hard to call. The CDR3 extends over 15 amino acids. CDR1 is DFQATT, CDR2 SNEGSKA, per germline (reference sequence). Trimming removed 3 bases at V and 1 base at J, with 15 bases between. In DNA form, the CDR3 reads TGCAGTGCTAGTATTCTGGACTTCTCGAACACTGAAGCTTTCTTT. It yields the protein CSASILDFSNTEAFF.

This rearrangement joins TRBV29-1 to TRBJ2-2; 9 bases line up with TRBD1. Unmatched junction bases numbered 6, after V lost 4 bases and J lost 6 bases. The CDR3 runs 14 residues. CDR1 SQVTM and CDR2 ANQGSEA come from the germline V gene. CDR3 in DNA: TGCAGCGTTGTTCGGACAGGGGATTCCGGGGAGCTGTTTTTT. This gives the protein CSVVRTGDSGELFF.